This T cell receptor beta chain appears in the sequencing data of a study of cytomegalovirus exposure and HLA in healthy donors. It was with 60 Vbeta and 13 Jbeta primers that the PCR ran. Clones were sequenced by immunoSEQ multiplex PCR, and TCRdb holds only the in-frame ones, with some missing. Seen here are some 190,000 clones, 75% to 90% observed once, and the top ten hold more than 1%. This clone was seen just once. Antigen: not known. General observations from the study: At a 0.05 false discovery rate, a later analysis found 18,000 or so TCR beta sequences to be associated with HLA alleles.

Trimming took off 0 bases at V and 9 bases at J, with 4 bases between the two ends. This CDR3 spans 11 amino acids. Germline V gene data show CDR1 as SGHRS and CDR2 as YFSETQ. The sample consisted of PBMCs. This clonotype originated in a boy between 2 and 15 years old in good health and CMV-seronegative. This sequence joins TRBV5-1 and TRBJ2-1; D gene uncertain. The CDR3 coding sequence is TGCGCCAGCAGCTTGGGGGCTGAGCAGTTCTTC. It specifies CASSLGAEQFF.